This is a list of T cell receptor beta chains from one sample in a study of blood T cell repertoires in COVID-19. TCRdb's copy holds only in-frame clones and misses some; the assay was immunoSEQ multiplex PCR. The repertoire holds about 200,000 clones, with around 88% as singletons. Sample: peripheral blood. The receptors shown here come from a woman aged 50 to 60 with acute or convalescent COVID-19. The CDR3 runs from the conserved cysteine through the conserved F or W. Each record gives: clone size, J gene, D gene, V gene, CDR3 DNA, CDR3 protein. A D gene is named only where the DNA matches it firmly. Clone size is not always given. Where it is, it says once, few, many or a class for expanded clones.

clone size: -; J gene: TRBJ2-2; D gene: TRBD2; V gene: TRBV28; CDR3 DNA: TGTGCCAGCACTACCCACGGGGCGGGAGGGCCCGGGGAGCTGTTTTTT; CDR3 protein: CASTTHGAGGPGELFF
clone size: -; J gene: TRBJ2-2; D gene: -; V gene: TRBV6-5; CDR3 DNA: TGTGCCACCATAGACGGGACAAGCTACACCGGGGAGCTGTTTTTT; CDR3 protein: CATIDGTSYTGELFF
clone size: medium-sized; J gene: TRBJ2-2; D gene: -; V gene: TRBV25-1; CDR3 DNA: TGTGCCAGCAGTGCGGGACAAAACACCGGGGAGCTGTTTTTT; CDR3 protein: CASSAGQNTGELFF
clone size: -; J gene: TRBJ2-1; D gene: TRBD2; V gene: TRBV27; CDR3 DNA: TGTGCCAGCAGTCTCTTCGGGACTAGCGGAGTTTACAATGAGCAGTTCTTC; CDR3 protein: CASSLFGTSGVYNEQFF
clone size: once; J gene: TRBJ2-3; D gene: TRBD2; V gene: TRBV5-1; CDR3 DNA: TGCGCCAGCAGCTTACCTTCGAGCGGGAGGGCCGGTTATACGCAGTATTTT; CDR3 protein: CASSLPSSGRAGYTQYF
clone size: -; J gene: TRBJ2-2; D gene: -; V gene: TRBV5-1; CDR3 DNA: TGCGCCAGCAGCTTGGGACAGAACACCGGGGAGCTGTTTTTT; CDR3 protein: CASSLGQNTGELFF
clone size: -; J gene: TRBJ2-3; D gene: TRBD2; V gene: TRBV24-1; CDR3 DNA: TGTGCCACCAGTGGGACTAGCGATTTCACAGATACGCAGTATTTT; CDR3 protein: CATSGTSDFTDTQYF
clone size: -; J gene: TRBJ2-7; D gene: -; V gene: TRBV5-1; CDR3 DNA: TGCGCCAGCAGCCCACAGGGTTACGAGCAGTACTTC; CDR3 protein: CASSPQGYEQYF
clone size: -; J gene: TRBJ2-1; D gene: -; V gene: TRBV5-1; CDR3 DNA: TGCGCCAGCAGCTTGCCCCCCGGACAGATCTCCTACAATGAGCAGTTCTTC; CDR3 protein: CASSLPPGQISYNEQFF
clone size: -; J gene: TRBJ1-2; D gene: -; V gene: TRBV27; CDR3 DNA: TGTGCCAGCAGTACTTCTCGGGACCCCGGGAGCTATGGCTACACCTTC; CDR3 protein: CASSTSRDPGSYGYTF
clone size: few; J gene: TRBJ2-7; D gene: TRBD1; V gene: TRBV12-5; CDR3 DNA: TGTGCTAGTGGTTTGGTACTGGGAGACAGGGATAACCCTACCTACGAGCAGTACTTC; CDR3 protein: CASGLVLGDRDNPTYEQYF
clone size: -; J gene: TRBJ2-7; D gene: -; V gene: TRBV19; CDR3 DNA: TGTGCCAGTAGTATGGGAGCCGAGGCCCCCTACGAGCAGTACTTC; CDR3 protein: CASSMGAEAPYEQYF
clone size: once; J gene: TRBJ2-5; D gene: -; V gene: TRBV21-1; CDR3 DNA: TGTGCCAGCAGCAAATGGCTGCCCAGGCTCCAAGAGACCCAGTACTTC; CDR3 protein: CASSKWLPRLQETQYF
clone size: -; J gene: TRBJ2-1; D gene: TRBD2; V gene: TRBV5-1; CDR3 DNA: TGCGCCAGCAGATTATTGACTAGCGGCAATGAGCAGTTCTTC; CDR3 protein: CASRLLTSGNEQFF
clone size: -; J gene: TRBJ1-5; D gene: TRBD1; V gene: TRBV2; CDR3 DNA: TGTGCCGGCGGGACAGGCCCTAATCAGCCCCAGCATTTT; CDR3 protein: CAGGTGPNQPQHF
clone size: few; J gene: TRBJ2-2; D gene: -; V gene: TRBV7-9; CDR3 DNA: TGTGCCAGCAGCTTAGCCCGACAGTCCACCGGGGAGCTGTTTTTT; CDR3 protein: CASSLARQSTGELFF
clone size: -; J gene: TRBJ1-5; D gene: -; V gene: TRBV28; CDR3 DNA: TGTGCCAGCAGCTTAACAGGGAATGGCAATCAGCCCCAGCATTTT; CDR3 protein: CASSLTGNGNQPQHF
clone size: -; J gene: TRBJ1-4; D gene: -; V gene: TRBV7-2; CDR3 DNA: TGTGCCAGCAGCTTAACCGGGACTAATGAAAAACTGTTTTTT; CDR3 protein: CASSLTGTNEKLFF
clone size: -; J gene: TRBJ1-5; D gene: -; V gene: TRBV27; CDR3 DNA: TGTGCCAGCAGTTTAAATGCGGGTGGCCAGCCCCAGCATTTT; CDR3 protein: CASSLNAGGQPQHF
clone size: -; J gene: TRBJ1-5; D gene: -; V gene: TRBV6-1; CDR3 DNA: TGTGCCAGCAGTGAACAGGTGAGTCAGCCCCAGCATTTT; CDR3 protein: CASSEQVSQPQHF
clone size: few; J gene: TRBJ1-1; D gene: -; V gene: TRBV29-1; CDR3 DNA: TGCAGCGTCGACACCTCAGGGGAGACTGAAGCTTTCTTT; CDR3 protein: CSVDTSGETEAFF
clone size: -; J gene: TRBJ1-5; D gene: -; V gene: TRBV20-1; CDR3 DNA: TGCAGTGCTTCGGGGGATCAGCCCCAGCATTTT; CDR3 protein: CSASGDQPQHF
clone size: once; J gene: TRBJ2-3; D gene: TRBD1; V gene: TRBV5-8; CDR3 DNA: TGTGCCAGCAGTCCAGGGGGTGCCACAGATACGCAGTATTTT; CDR3 protein: CASSPGGATDTQYF
clone size: -; J gene: TRBJ2-3; D gene: -; V gene: TRBV2; CDR3 DNA: TGTGCCAGCAGTAGCAGGGGGGACGGCACAGATACGCAGTATTTT; CDR3 protein: CASSSRGDGTDTQYF
clone size: -; J gene: TRBJ2-3; D gene: -; V gene: TRBV24-1; CDR3 DNA: TGTGCCACCAGTGATTTTCAGGGGTACACAGATACGCAGTATTTT; CDR3 protein: CATSDFQGYTDTQYF
clone size: -; J gene: TRBJ2-7; D gene: TRBD2; V gene: TRBV29-1; CDR3 DNA: TGCAGCGCCCTGTGGGGTGTGACTAGCGGGAGTGGCGCCTACGAGCAGTACTTC; CDR3 protein: CSALWGVTSGSGAYEQYF
clone size: -; J gene: TRBJ2-7; D gene: -; V gene: TRBV2; CDR3 DNA: TGTGCCAGCGGCGGATCCTCGGGCGAGCAGTACTTC; CDR3 protein: CASGGSSGEQYF
clone size: few; J gene: TRBJ1-5; D gene: TRBD1; V gene: TRBV28; CDR3 DNA: TGTGCCAGCAGTGTACAGGGGGCGATCGATCAGCCCCAGCATTTT; CDR3 protein: CASSVQGAIDQPQHF
clone size: -; J gene: TRBJ1-4; D gene: -; V gene: TRBV28; CDR3 DNA: TGTGCCAGCAGTTTTGGGTGGCCGACCGGGGAAAAACTGTTTTTT; CDR3 protein: CASSFGWPTGEKLFF
clone size: -; J gene: TRBJ2-3; D gene: -; V gene: TRBV3-1/TRBV3-2; CDR3 DNA: TGTGCCAGCAGCCAACTAGGGGCCCCGTGGGGTACGCAGTATTTT; CDR3 protein: CASSQLGAPWGTQYF
clone size: -; J gene: TRBJ1-3; D gene: TRBD1; V gene: TRBV5-1; CDR3 DNA: TGCGCCAGCAGCCTGACAGGGGGCTATGGAAACACCATATATTTT; CDR3 protein: CASSLTGGYGNTIYF
clone size: few; J gene: TRBJ1-5; D gene: -; V gene: TRBV18; CDR3 DNA: TGTGCCAGCTCACAAGTCGGTGTTAGCAATCAGCCCCAGCATTTT; CDR3 protein: CASSQVGVSNQPQHF
clone size: -; J gene: TRBJ1-1; D gene: -; V gene: TRBV7-3; CDR3 DNA: TGTGCCAGCAGCTCGGACACGAACACTGAAGCTTTCTTT; CDR3 protein: CASSSDTNTEAFF
clone size: -; J gene: TRBJ1-2; D gene: TRBD1; V gene: TRBV19; CDR3 DNA: TGTGCCAGTAGTCCGGACGGGACAGGACGTCTTAACTATGGCTACACCTTC; CDR3 protein: CASSPDGTGRLNYGYTF
clone size: few; J gene: TRBJ2-3; D gene: -; V gene: TRBV27; CDR3 DNA: TGTGCCAGCAGTATGGGACTCCCCTTCACAGATACGCAGTATTTT; CDR3 protein: CASSMGLPFTDTQYF
clone size: -; J gene: TRBJ1-5; D gene: -; V gene: TRBV15; CDR3 DNA: TGTGCCACCAGCAGAGTCAGGGGCAATCAGCCCCAGCATTTT; CDR3 protein: CATSRVRGNQPQHF
clone size: -; J gene: TRBJ2-3; D gene: -; V gene: TRBV18; CDR3 DNA: TGTGCCAGCTCATATGACAGTTATAGCACAGATACGCAGTATTTT; CDR3 protein: CASSYDSYSTDTQYF
clone size: -; J gene: TRBJ2-5; D gene: TRBD2; V gene: TRBV2; CDR3 DNA: TGTGCCAGCAAAAGACTAGCGGGATCTCAAGAGACCCAGTACTTC; CDR3 protein: CASKRLAGSQETQYF
clone size: -; J gene: TRBJ1-3; D gene: TRBD1; V gene: TRBV7-9; CDR3 DNA: TGTGCCAGAGACAGGGGTGTGGGGGAGAGAGGAAACACCATATATTTT; CDR3 protein: CARDRGVGERGNTIYF
clone size: few; J gene: TRBJ1-5; D gene: -; V gene: TRBV6-5; CDR3 DNA: TGTGCCAGCAGCGGACTGACAAATCAGCCCCAGCATTTT; CDR3 protein: CASSGLTNQPQHF
clone size: once; J gene: TRBJ2-3; D gene: TRBD2; V gene: TRBV27; CDR3 DNA: TGTGCCAGCAGTTTCCTGCGGGAGTTAGATACGCAGTATTTT; CDR3 protein: CASSFLRELDTQYF
clone size: -; J gene: TRBJ1-4; D gene: -; V gene: TRBV5-1; CDR3 DNA: TGCGCCAGCAGCTTGGCGGCAGGAGGTGAAAAACTGTTTTTT; CDR3 protein: CASSLAAGGEKLFF
clone size: once; J gene: TRBJ1-3; D gene: -; V gene: TRBV19; CDR3 DNA: TGTGCCAGTACGCCGAGAGCCGGAAACACCATATATTTT; CDR3 protein: CASTPRAGNTIYF
clone size: -; J gene: TRBJ2-2; D gene: TRBD1; V gene: TRBV2; CDR3 DNA: TGTGCCAGCAGTGGGAACCCTCTTTGGACAGGGTGGGACGGGGAGCTGTTTTTT; CDR3 protein: CASSGNPLWTGWDGELFF
clone size: -; J gene: TRBJ2-3; D gene: -; V gene: TRBV12-1; CDR3 DNA: TGTGCCAGCAGCTTTGGGGGGACTAGCGGGAGGGAAAGGACAGATACGCAGTATTTT; CDR3 protein: CASSFGGTSGRERTDTQYF
clone size: -; J gene: TRBJ2-1; D gene: TRBD2; V gene: TRBV19; CDR3 DNA: TGTGCCAGTAGCCCTCGACCAGCGGGAGCCTGGAATGAGCAGTTCTTC; CDR3 protein: CASSPRPAGAWNEQFF
clone size: many; J gene: TRBJ2-5; D gene: TRBD1; V gene: TRBV2; CDR3 DNA: TGTGCCAGCACCAGAGCGAGAGGGACAGAAGAGACCCAGTACTTC; CDR3 protein: CASTRARGTEETQYF
clone size: few; J gene: TRBJ1-1; D gene: -; V gene: TRBV12-3/TRBV12-4; CDR3 DNA: TGTGCCAGCAGGAGACAGACTGGGACTGAAGCTTTCTTT; CDR3 protein: CASRRQTGTEAFF
clone size: -; J gene: TRBJ2-1; D gene: -; V gene: TRBV11-2; CDR3 DNA: TGTGCCAGCAGCTTAGAGGGCATCTACAATGAGCAGTTCTTC; CDR3 protein: CASSLEGIYNEQFF
clone size: few; J gene: TRBJ1-6; D gene: TRBD1; V gene: TRBV19; CDR3 DNA: TGTGCCAGTAGTAGCGACCGGGACAGCGGACGTTCACCCCTCCACTTT; CDR3 protein: CASSSDRDSGRSPLHF
clone size: once; J gene: TRBJ1-4; D gene: -; V gene: TRBV3-1/TRBV3-2; CDR3 DNA: TGTGCCAGCAGCCAAGACGGCTGGGGCGAAAAACTGTTTTTT; CDR3 protein: CASSQDGWGEKLFF
clone size: -; J gene: TRBJ2-7; D gene: TRBD1; V gene: TRBV6-6; CDR3 DNA: TGTGCCAGCAGACTCCGGACAGGGCCGTACGAGCAGTACTTC; CDR3 protein: CASRLRTGPYEQYF
clone size: -; J gene: TRBJ2-7; D gene: TRBD1; V gene: TRBV18; CDR3 DNA: TGTGCCAGCTCACCAGACAGGGGCCACGAGCAGTACTTC; CDR3 protein: CASSPDRGHEQYF
clone size: -; J gene: TRBJ2-2; D gene: TRBD1; V gene: TRBV24-1; CDR3 DNA: TGTGCCACCAGTGACACGGAGACAGGGCTGGACACCGGGGAGCTGTTTTTT; CDR3 protein: CATSDTETGLDTGELFF
clone size: -; J gene: TRBJ2-3; D gene: -; V gene: TRBV5-1; CDR3 DNA: TGCGCCAGCAGCCCTTGGAGTCGGACAGAGAGCACAGATACGCAGTATTTT; CDR3 protein: CASSPWSRTESTDTQYF
clone size: once; J gene: TRBJ1-5; D gene: -; V gene: TRBV5-5; CDR3 DNA: TGTGCCAGCAGCTTGTTGAGGGTGAAGGATAGCAATCAGCCCCAGCATTTT; CDR3 protein: CASSLLRVKDSNQPQHF
clone size: -; J gene: TRBJ2-1; D gene: TRBD2; V gene: TRBV2; CDR3 DNA: TGTGCCAGCAGTTTTGCCGGGGGGGTCCTGTACAATGAGCAGTTCTTC; CDR3 protein: CASSFAGGVLYNEQFF